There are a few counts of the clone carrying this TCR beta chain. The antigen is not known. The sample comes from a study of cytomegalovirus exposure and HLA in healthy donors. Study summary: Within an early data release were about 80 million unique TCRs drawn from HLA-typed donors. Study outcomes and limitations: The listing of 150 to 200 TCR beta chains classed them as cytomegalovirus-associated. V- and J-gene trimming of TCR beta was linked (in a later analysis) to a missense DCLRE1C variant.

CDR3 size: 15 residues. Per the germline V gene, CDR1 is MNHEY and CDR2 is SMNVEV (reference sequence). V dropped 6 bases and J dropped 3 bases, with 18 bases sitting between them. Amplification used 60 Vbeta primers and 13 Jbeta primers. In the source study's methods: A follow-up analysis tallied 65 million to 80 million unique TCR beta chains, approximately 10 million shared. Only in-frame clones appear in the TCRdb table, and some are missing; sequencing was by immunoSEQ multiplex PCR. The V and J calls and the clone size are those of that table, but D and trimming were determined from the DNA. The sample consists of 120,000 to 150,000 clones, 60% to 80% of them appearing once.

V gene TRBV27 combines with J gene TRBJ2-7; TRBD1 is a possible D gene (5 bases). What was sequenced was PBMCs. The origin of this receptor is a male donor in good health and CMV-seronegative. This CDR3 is CASRITGIPLYEQYF. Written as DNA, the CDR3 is TGTGCCAGCAGGATCACAGGCATCCCTCTCTACGAGCAGTACTTC.